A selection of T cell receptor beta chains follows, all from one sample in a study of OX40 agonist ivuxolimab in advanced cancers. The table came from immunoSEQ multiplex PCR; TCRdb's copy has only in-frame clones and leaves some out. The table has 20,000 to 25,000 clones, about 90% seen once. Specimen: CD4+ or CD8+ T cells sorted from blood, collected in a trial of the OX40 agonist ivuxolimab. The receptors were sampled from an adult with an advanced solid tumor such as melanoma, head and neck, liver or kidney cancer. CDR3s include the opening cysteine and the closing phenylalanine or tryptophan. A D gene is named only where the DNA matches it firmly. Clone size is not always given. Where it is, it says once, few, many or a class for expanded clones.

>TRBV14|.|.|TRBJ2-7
TGTGCCAGCAGCCAGCGTACAGGTCCGCCCCGCTACGAGCAGTACTTC
CASSQRTGPPRYEQYF
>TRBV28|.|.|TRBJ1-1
TGTGCCAGCAGTTTGGCTCGACTCGGGACGTGGGCTTTCTTT
CASSLARLGTWAFF
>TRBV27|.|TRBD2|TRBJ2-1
TGTGCCAGCAGTTTATACGCTAGCGGGAGAGGGAATGAGCAGTTCTTC
CASSLYASGRGNEQFF
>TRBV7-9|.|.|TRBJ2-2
TGTGCCAGCAGCTATGGTGGGGGGGAGCTGTTTTTT
CASSYGGGELFF
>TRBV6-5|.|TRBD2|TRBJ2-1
TGTGCCAGCAGTGCTAGCGGGGACCCATACAATGAGCAGTTCTTC
CASSASGDPYNEQFF
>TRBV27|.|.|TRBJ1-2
TGTGCCAGCAGTTCCACCCTCGGCAGGAACTATGGCTACACCTTC
CASSSTLGRNYGYTF
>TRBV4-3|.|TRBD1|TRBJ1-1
TGCGCCAGCAGCCAGGACGGGACAGGGAACACTGAAGCTTTCTTT
CASSQDGTGNTEAFF
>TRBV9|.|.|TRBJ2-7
TGTGCCAGCAGCGTAGCGGTCGAAAATAAGCAGTACTTC
CASSVAVENKQYF
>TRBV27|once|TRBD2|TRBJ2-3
TGTGCCAGCAGTTTTGTGGGAGGGCCCACAGATACGCAGTATTTT
CASSFVGGPTDTQYF
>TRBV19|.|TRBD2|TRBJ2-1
TGTGCCACAGTAGCGGGGATGGGCCTGGAGCAGTTCTTC
CATVAGMGLEQFF
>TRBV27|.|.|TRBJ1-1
TGTGCCAGCAGTTCTTCCCGGGGCACTGAAGCTTTCTTT
CASSSSRGTEAFF
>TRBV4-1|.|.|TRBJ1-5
TGCGCCAGCAGCCATGGGGACCTAGGGGATCAGCCCCAGCATTTT
CASSHGDLGDQPQHF
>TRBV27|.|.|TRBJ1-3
TGTGCCAGCAGTTTATCGACGCGCAGCTCTGGAAACACCATATATTTT
CASSLSTRSSGNTIYF
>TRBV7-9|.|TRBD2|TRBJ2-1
TGTGCCAGCAGCGAGCCCCGGGGGGGAAATGAGCAGTTCTTC
CASSEPRGGNEQFF
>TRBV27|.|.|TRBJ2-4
TGTGCCAGCAGCCGAACTGAGGAGGAACCCAAAAACATTCAGTACTTC
CASSRTEEEPKNIQYF
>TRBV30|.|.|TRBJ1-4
TGTGCCTGGAGTAGCGGGCCCGAAAATGAAAAACTGTTTTTT
CAWSSGPENEKLFF
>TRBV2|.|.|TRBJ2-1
TGTGCCAGCAGTGATTGGGTAGACTTTGAGCAGTTCTTC
CASSDWVDFEQFF
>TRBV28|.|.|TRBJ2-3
TGTGCCAGCAGTTCCCCGTGGGGGGGCGCGACAGATACGCAGTATTTT
CASSSPWGGATDTQYF
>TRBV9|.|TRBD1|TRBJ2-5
TGTGCCAGCAGCGTACCGGGACAGGGGGCTCAAGAGACCCAGTACTTC
CASSVPGQGAQETQYF
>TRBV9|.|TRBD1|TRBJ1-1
TGTGCCAGCAGTCAAAAAATGACAGGGACCACTGAAGCTTTCTTT
CASSQKMTGTTEAFF
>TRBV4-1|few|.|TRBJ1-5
TGCGCCAGCAGCCATAATAGCAATCAGCCCCAGCATTTT
CASSHNSNQPQHF
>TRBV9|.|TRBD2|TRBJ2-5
TGTGCCAGCAGTGCCCCGGGACTAGCGGGATTTGAGACCCAGTACTTC
CASSAPGLAGFETQYF
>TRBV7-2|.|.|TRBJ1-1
TGTGCCAGCACCTTTTCGCTAAAGGAGGACACTGAAGCTTTCTTT
CASTFSLKEDTEAFF
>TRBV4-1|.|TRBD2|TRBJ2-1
TGCGCCAGCAGCCAAGTAGCGGGAGCACCCAATGAGCAGTTCTTC
CASSQVAGAPNEQFF
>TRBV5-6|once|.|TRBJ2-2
TGTGCCAGCAGCTTGTCACAGGGATTTGTGTGGTTGACCGGGGAGCTGTTTTTT
CASSLSQGFVWLTGELFF
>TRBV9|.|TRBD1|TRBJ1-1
TGTGCCAGCAGCCCCTCAAGGACAGGGGGGACTGAAGCTTTCTTT
CASSPSRTGGTEAFF
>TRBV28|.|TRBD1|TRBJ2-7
TGTGCCAGCAGTTTAGGACAGGGAGACGAGCAGTACTTC
CASSLGQGDEQYF
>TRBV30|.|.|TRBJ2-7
TGTGCCTGGAGTAATTCCTACGAGCAGTACTTC
CAWSNSYEQYF
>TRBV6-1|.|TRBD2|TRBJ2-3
TGTGCCAGCAGTGGACTAGGAGTAGCGGGAGATACGCAGTATTTT
CASSGLGVAGDTQYF
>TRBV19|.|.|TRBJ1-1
TGTGCCAGTAGTATCTACCCTGAGGGCGCTTTCTTT
CASSIYPEGAFF
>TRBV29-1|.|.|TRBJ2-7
TGCAGCGTTGAAGATAACTACGAGCAGTACTTC
CSVEDNYEQYF
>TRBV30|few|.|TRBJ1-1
TGTGCCTGGAGCTCCTACACTGAAGCTTTCTTT
CAWSSYTEAFF
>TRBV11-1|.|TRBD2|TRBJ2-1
TGTGCCAGCAGTCTTTATAGCGGGAGGGCCTCCTACAATGAGCAGTTCTTC
CASSLYSGRASYNEQFF
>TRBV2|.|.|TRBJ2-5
TGTGCCAGCAGTGAAACGAGGGCAGGGCAAGAGACCCAGTACTTC
CASSETRAGQETQYF
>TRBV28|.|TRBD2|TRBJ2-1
TGTGCCAGCAGTTTGGAGGGTGGGGTAGAGCGGGGGCCGTTCAATGAGCAGTTCTTC
CASSLEGGVERGPFNEQFF
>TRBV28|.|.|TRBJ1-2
TGTGCCAGCAGTCCGGGGGCGCTTGGCTACACCTTC
CASSPGALGYTF
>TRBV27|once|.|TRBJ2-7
TGTGCCAGCAGTTTATCCCCGGCCCGGGGCTACGAGCAGTACTTC
CASSLSPARGYEQYF
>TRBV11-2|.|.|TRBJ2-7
TGTGCCAGCAGCCGAGTGGGACGGAGTTTCTCCTACGAGCAGTACTTC
CASSRVGRSFSYEQYF
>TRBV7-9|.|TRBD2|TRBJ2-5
TGTGCCAGCAGCTCATGGGGGGGGGACCCCCAAGAGACCCAGTACTTC
CASSSWGGDPQETQYF
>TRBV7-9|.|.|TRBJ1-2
TGTGCCAGCAGCTCCGCCCGGGGCAATGGCTACACCTTC
CASSSARGNGYTF
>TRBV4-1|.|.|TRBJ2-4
TGCGCCAGCAGCCAGGGGTTGGGCAAAAACATTCAGTACTTC
CASSQGLGKNIQYF
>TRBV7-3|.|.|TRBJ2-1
TGTGCCAGCAGCTTAAAACAGGGAGGGATTAATGAGCAGTTCTTC
CASSLKQGGINEQFF
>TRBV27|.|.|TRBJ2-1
TGTGCCAGCAGTTTTCCCCCTAGGATGGATGAGCAGTTCTTC
CASSFPPRMDEQFF
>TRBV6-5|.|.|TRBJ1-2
TGTGCCAGCAGTTCCCTCGTTGGACCCCGGGACGGCTACACCTTC
CASSSLVGPRDGYTF
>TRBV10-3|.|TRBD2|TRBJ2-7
TGTGCCATCAGTGACGCCGGGACTAGTATCTACGAGCAGTACTTC
CAISDAGTSIYEQYF
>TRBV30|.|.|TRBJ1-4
TGTGCCTGGAAATCCGGGACTCACTGGGCTGAAAAACTGTTTTTT
CAWKSGTHWAEKLFF
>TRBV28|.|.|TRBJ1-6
TGTGCCAGCAGCTTGGGACGACTGAGTCCCCTCCACTTT
CASSLGRLSPLHF